Following are 2 T cell receptor beta chains from one sample sequenced in a study of vaccination effects on CD4 cells after COVID-19. Their antigen targets remain unknown. Generated by immunoSEQ multiplex PCR, the TCRdb table keeps only in-frame clones and is missing some. This table holds 20,000 to 30,000 clones, roughly 69% found once. Antigen-specific CD4+ T cells were expanded with viral peptide pools in the ViraFEST assay before sequencing. The culture ran for approximately 9 days before CD4+ T cells were isolated. PCR confirmed that the person was infected with SARS-CoV-2 between March and December 2020. Sample: CD4+ T cells from PBMCs cultured with SARS-CoV-2 spike peptides, taken before COVID-19 vaccination. These receptors came from a human donor who had a prior SARS-CoV-2 infection.

This clone was seen more than once but under ten times. This chain links TRBV5-1 with TRBJ2-7, with 7 bases identical to TRBD2. This CDR3 region has 17 residues. With V trimmed by 0 bases and J by 4 bases, 13 bases remained unmatched. CDR1 is SGHRS and CDR2 is YFSETQ in the germline V gene. CDR3 sequence reads: CASSLGLGRGGGYEQYF. The DNA of the CDR3 is TGCGCCAGCAGCTTGGGTTTGGGTCGAGGCGGGGGATACGAGCAGTACTTC.

The chain employs TRBV11-1 and TRBJ2-6; D is uncertain. The V end was cut by 3 bases, the J end by 1 base, with 1 base between. The CDR3 consists of 13 residues. Germline CDR1 and CDR2: SGHAT and FQDESV (reference sequence). Written as DNA, the CDR3 is TGTGCCAGCAGCTTTTCTGGGGCCAACGTCCTGACTTTC. This translates into CASSFSGANVLTF.